Following are 10 T cell receptor beta chains from one sample sequenced in a study of cytomegalovirus exposure and HLA in healthy donors. The PCR employed 60 Vbeta primers together with 13 Jbeta primers. Sequencing was performed with immunoSEQ multiplex PCR; in TCRdb, only in-frame clones are kept and a portion is missing. The sample lists about 130,000 clones, about 66% seen once, with 1.5% to 2% in the top ten. Sequences were obtained from PBMCs. The source of these receptors is a man in his thirties or forties in good health and CMV-seropositive.

This clone was detected only a few times. CDR3 amino acids: CASSQDMLAYEQYF. CDR3 nucleotide sequence: TGTGCCAGCAGCCAAGATATGCTAGCCTACGAGCAGTACTTC. This chain connects TRBV4-2 to TRBJ2-7, with unresolved D. Trimming took off 0 bases at V and 2 bases at J, with 8 bases between the two ends. This CDR3 has 14 residues. From germline, CDR1 is LGHNA and CDR2 YNFKEQ.

J is TRBJ2-1 and V is TRBV20-1, with D tentatively TRBD1 (5 bases). The length of the CDR3 is 11 residues. The germline gives CDR1 DFQATT, CDR2 SNEGSKA (reference sequence). The V end lost 6 bases, the J end lost 7 bases, and 10 bases lay between the germline ends. The CDR3 loop is CSAVGENEQFF. CDR3 sequence (DNA): TGCAGTGCGGTAGGGGAAAATGAGCAGTTCTTC.

This clone was seen a handful of times. The chain carries TRBV13 and TRBJ2-7, with 8 bases fitting TRBD1. With 7 bases clipped from V and 3 bases from J, the junction kept 8 bases outside the gene matches. Germline V gene sequence: CDR1 PRHDT, CDR2 FYEKMQ (reference sequence). This CDR3 has 14 residues. The CDR3 region is CASNKQGAVYEQYF. The CDR3 coding sequence is TGTGCCAGCAATAAGCAGGGGGCCGTCTACGAGCAGTACTTC.

This clone was seen a handful of times. The chain joins TRBV11-3 to TRBJ2-2; possible D gene TRBD2, 5 bases. The ends were cut back, 8 bases at V and 6 bases at J, with 28 bases in the middle. The CDR3 has 18 amino acids. The germline V gene has CDR1 SGHNT and CDR2 YENEEA. The CDR3 loop is CASALYGLGVTGAGELFF. The CDR3 bases are TGTGCCAGCGCCCTGTACGGTCTGGGAGTAACTGGGGCCGGGGAGCTGTTTTTT.

This clone was recorded a few times. This chain's CDR3 is CATSGSGRAEYNEQFF. CDR3 coding DNA: TGTGCCACCTCTGGTAGCGGGCGGGCGGAGTACAATGAGCAGTTCTTC. This sequence joins TRBV15 and TRBJ2-1; 7 positions agree with TRBD2. V trimming: 8 bases; J trimming: 4 bases; junction bases outside the gene matches: 14. This CDR3 contains 16 residues. Per germline, CDR1 LNHNV and CDR2 YYDKDF (reference sequence).

The V gene is TRBV2, the J gene TRBJ2-5; tentative D call: TRBD1 (5 bases). The V end was cut by 6 bases, the J end by 4 bases, with 18 bases between. The CDR3 is made up of 15 amino acids. Germline CDR1 is SNHLY and CDR2 is FYNNEI. Here the CDR3 DNA reads TGTGCCAGCAGGCAGGGCCCAGGAGTCGGAGAGACCCAGTACTTC. It translates to CASRQGPGVGETQYF.

The rearrangement links TRBV6-1 to TRBJ2-2; D gene unclear. This CDR3 spans 14 amino acids. V lost 6 bases to trimming and J lost 1 base, with 9 bases between them. Looked up from germline, CDR1 is MNHNS and CDR2 is SASEGT. CDR3 residues: CASSVQRNTGELFF. CDR3 nucleotide sequence: TGTGCCAGCAGCGTACAGAGGAACACCGGGGAGCTGTTTTTT.

In this sample, this clone turned up a few times. The chain uses TRBV10-3 and TRBJ1-1; 8 nucleotides align to TRBD1. The V and J ends lost 3 bases and 8 bases, in that order; junction bases with no gene match: 14. In germline, CDR1 is ENHRY, CDR2 SYGVKD. The CDR3 runs 16 residues. Here the CDR3 reads CAISDPHGTGKKEAFF. CDR3 sequence (DNA): TGTGCCATCAGTGACCCCCACGGGACAGGCAAAAAAGAAGCTTTCTTT.

The chain links TRBV10-3 to TRBJ2-5, with TRBD1 matching 8 bases. The ends lost 4 bases at V and 5 bases at J; junction bases unmatched: 6. Looked up from germline, CDR1 is ENHRY and CDR2 is SYGVKD. This CDR3 has 14 amino acids. CDR3 in amino acids: CAISAPDRGETQYF. CDR3 coding DNA: TGTGCCATCAGTGCGCCAGACAGGGGCGAGACCCAGTACTTC.

The chain combines TRBV7-2 with TRBJ2-1, with 7 bases that match TRBD1. J was trimmed by 2 bases and V by 1 base; bases with no gene match: 8. Per the germline V gene, CDR1 is SGHTA and CDR2 is FQGNSA. This CDR3 has 17 amino acids. The CDR3 region is CASSLVGTDIPYNEQFF. The CDR3 nucleotides read TGTGCCAGCAGCTTAGTGGGGACAGATATTCCCTACAATGAGCAGTTCTTC.